This T cell receptor (beta chain) was sequenced for a study of spatial heterogeneity in lung cancer. As for the study in general: The approximately 67 donors had untreated early-stage non-small cell lung cancer. Detected sequences consistently included more beta-chain ones than alpha-chain ones. There were, on average, more than ten raw-read appearances for each unique TCR and UMI combination. Study conclusions and caveats: At tumor resection, ubiquitous expanded TCRs were detected in blood more often than later.

There are many counts of this clonotype. What it recognizes is unknown. The germline gives CDR1 DFQATT, CDR2 SNEGSKA (reference sequence). V lost 4 bases to trimming and J lost 4 bases, with 16 bases between them. The CDR3 is 14 amino acids. Specified time point: blood at routine non-recurrence follow-up after resection. Tumor, nontumor lung or frozen PBMC supplied whole RNA that was sequenced unsorted. One entry per CDR3 protein results from TCRdb running MiXCR on the 5' RACE reads. The profile shows under 150,000 distinct CDR3 sequences, over 9% of them singletons. The receptor was derived from a male donor with early-stage non-small cell lung cancer. V and J are TRBV20-1 and TRBJ2-5, with D perhaps TRBD1 (5 bases). Sequences were derived from PBMCs, sampled at follow-up. The CDR3 sequence is CSATRRALRETQYF. The DNA for the CDR3 is TGCAGTGCTACCCGCAGGGCCCTCCGAGAGACCCAGTACTTC.